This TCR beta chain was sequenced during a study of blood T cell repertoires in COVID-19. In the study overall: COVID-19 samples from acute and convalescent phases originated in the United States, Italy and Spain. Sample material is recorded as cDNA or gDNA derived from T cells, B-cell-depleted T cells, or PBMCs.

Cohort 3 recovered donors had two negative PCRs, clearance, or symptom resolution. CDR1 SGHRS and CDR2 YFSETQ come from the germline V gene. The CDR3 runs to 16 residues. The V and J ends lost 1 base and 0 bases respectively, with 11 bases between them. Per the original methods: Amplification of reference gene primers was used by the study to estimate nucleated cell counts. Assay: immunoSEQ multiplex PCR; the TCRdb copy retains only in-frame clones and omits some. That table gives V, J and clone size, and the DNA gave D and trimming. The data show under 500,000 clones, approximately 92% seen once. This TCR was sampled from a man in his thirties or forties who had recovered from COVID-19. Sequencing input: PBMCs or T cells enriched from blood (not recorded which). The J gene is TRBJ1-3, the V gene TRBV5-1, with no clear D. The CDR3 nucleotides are TGCGCCAGCAGCTTGAGCCAGCGGACCTCTGGAAACACCATATATTTT. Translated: CASSLSQRTSGNTIYF.